This TCR beta chain was sequenced during a study of cytotoxic CD8 clonotypes in ibrutinib-treated CLL. For the study at large: Across the patients, approximately 12 were relapsed/refractory, roughly 15 treatment-naive and about 17 IGHV unmutated. Timing of response sample collection was a median approximately twelve months after treatment start, with a range of 6 to 36.

Note on this clone: What it binds is unknown.

Study findings and constraints: On treatment, the uncommon public clonotypes contracted or remained stable. Rising at ibrutinib response, clonality subsequently fell back toward baseline at progression.

Repertoires were generated with immunoSEQ multiplex PCR, while TCRdb's copy carries only in-frame clones and drops some. The sample includes tens of thousands of clones, roughly nine tenths of them seen just once. The CDR3 spans 17 residues. V shed 5 bases and J 1 base; nucleotides not matched to a gene: 8. Germline loops: CDR1 SEHNR, CDR2 FQNEAQ (reference sequence). The sample here was PBMCs, taken after 12 months of ibrutinib treatment. This chain uses TRBV7-9 with TRBJ2-7, with 13 positions matching TRBD2. The receptor was derived from a human donor with chronic lymphocytic leukemia. CDR3 sequence (DNA): TGTGCCAGCAGCCCGCGGACTAGCGGGAGTCGGTCCTACGAGCAGTACTTC. It yields the protein CASSPRTSGSRSYEQYF.